The 26 T cell receptor beta chains listed next were all sequenced from one sample in a study of PD-1 blockade in classical Hodgkin lymphoma. The assay was immunoSEQ multiplex PCR, and TCRdb's table has in-frame clones only and misses some. The data contain approximately 17,000 clones, approximately 64% of them singletons. Each of the patients experienced relapse following autologous stem cell transplantation, and their brentuximab vedotin exposure differed. The sample was peripheral blood mononuclear cells (PBMCs), taken before the second cycle of nivolumab. Receptors were obtained from a human donor with classical Hodgkin lymphoma.

The CDR3: CASSLDRASGSRNEQFF. The CDR3 nucleotides are TGTGCCAGCAGCTTGGATAGGGCTAGCGGGAGTCGGAATGAGCAGTTCTTC. The J gene is TRBJ2-1, the V gene TRBV5-6, with 10 bases fitting TRBD2. The ends lost 0 bases at V and 7 bases at J; junction bases unmatched: 10. This CDR3 contains 17 residues. Germline-derived CDR1 and CDR2 are SGHDT and YYEEEE.

This sequence joins TRBV6-1 and TRBJ1-2, with TRBD1 as a possible D gene (5 bases). The V end lost 7 bases, the J end lost 4 bases, and 13 bases lay between the germline ends. The germline gives CDR1 MNHNS, CDR2 SASEGT. The CDR3 is made up of 13 amino acids. In DNA, the CDR3 is TGTGCCAGCAAGGGGTTTGGGTCCTATGGCTACACCTTC. Protein: CASKGFGSYGYTF.

The gene calls are TRBV5-6 and TRBJ2-1, with D maybe TRBD2 (5 bases). Looked up from germline, CDR1 is SGHDT and CDR2 is YYEEEE. This CDR3 spans 13 amino acids. Trimming cost V 4 bases and J 9 bases, with 14 bases left between them. CDR3 sequence reads: CASSATRAGEQFF. DNA of the CDR3: TGTGCCAGCAGCGCAACTAGGGCCGGTGAGCAGTTCTTC. The full variable domain, completed using reference TRBV5-6 and TRBJ2-1, is DAGVTQSPTHLIKTRGQQVTLRCSPKSGHDTVSWYQQALGQGPQFIFQYYEEEERQRGNFPDRFSGHQFPNYSSELNVNALLLGDSALYLCASSATRAGEQFFGPGTRLTVL.

Sample share makes this clone medium-sized. The gene calls are TRBV7-9 and TRBJ2-1; perhaps D is TRBD1 or TRBD2 (5 bases each). CDR1 is SEHNR, CDR2 FQNEAQ, per germline (reference sequence). This CDR3 spans 14 amino acids. V lost 3 bases, J lost 5 bases, and 11 bases lay in between. This CDR3 is CASSLDGTNNEQFF. The CDR3 region has the DNA TGTGCCAGCAGCTTGGATGGGACCAACAATGAGCAGTTCTTC.

This clone was counted between two and nine times. The J gene is TRBJ2-1, the V gene TRBV5-1; no definite D call. The length of the CDR3 is 12 residues. The germline V and J ends were trimmed by 0 bases and 9 bases, with 7 bases remaining between them. Germline values: CDR1 SGHRS, CDR2 YFSETQ. CDR3 sequence reads: CASSLGGLEQFF. In DNA, the CDR3 is TGCGCCAGCAGCTTGGGGGGTCTTGAGCAGTTCTTC.

This clone appeared once. V is TRBV21-1 and J is TRBJ2-1; the table gives TRBD2 as D, unverified against the DNA. TRBV21-1 is noted as a pseudogene. CDR3 size: 14 residues. In DNA, the CDR3 is TGTGCCAGCAGACTCGAAAGCTCCTACAATGAGCAGTTCTTC. This sequence encodes CASRLESSYNEQFF.

The table lists this clone with a few counts. The chain is built from TRBV27 and TRBJ2-3; D is tentatively TRBD1 or TRBD2 (5 bases each). CDR1 and CDR2 from the germline V gene are MNHEY and SMNVEV (reference sequence). The CDR3 totals 17 residues. V lost 4 bases and J lost 4, with 21 bases in between. The CDR3 spells CASSWLGTAGNPDTQYF. The CDR3, as DNA: TGTGCCAGCAGTTGGCTTGGGACGGCCGGCAACCCAGATACGCAGTATTTT.

V usage is TRBV5-1 and J usage is TRBJ1-1, with 8 bases lining up with TRBD1. Looked up from germline, CDR1 is SGHRS and CDR2 is YFSETQ. Unmatched junction bases numbered 4, after V lost 1 base and J lost 2 bases. CDR3 length equals 15 residues. Written as DNA, the CDR3 is TGCGCCAGCAGCTTGTGGGGGACAGGAAACACTGAAGCTTTCTTT. Translation: CASSLWGTGNTEAFF. Full variable domain (remainder filled in from reference TRBV5-1 and TRBJ1-1): KAGVTQTPRYLIKTRGQQVTLSCSPISGHRSVSWYQQTPGQGLQFLFEYFSETQRNKGNFPGRFSGRQFSNSRSEMNVSTLELGDSALYLCASSLWGTGNTEAFFGQGTRLTVV.

The V call is TRBV2, the J call TRBJ2-1, with D perhaps matching TRBD1 (6 bases). Germline lookup yields CDR1 SNHLY and CDR2 FYNNEI. CDR3 length equals 17 residues. V dropped 5 bases and J dropped 8 bases, with 25 bases sitting between them. CDR3 bases: TGTGCCAGCAGTCCAGGGGTGTTGGGTCACACAACCGATGAGCAGTTCTTC. Amino acid sequence: CASSPGVLGHTTDEQFF.

Judged by abundance, this clone is medium-sized. The chain combines TRBV7-8 with TRBJ2-7, with 8 positions matching TRBD1. The germline V gene has CDR1 SGHVS and CDR2 FQNEAQ. The V gene end was trimmed by 1 base and the J gene end by 6 bases; junction bases not matched to a gene: 8. CDR3 length: 15 amino acids. The CDR3 loop reads CASSLGGTGGPEQYF. The CDR3 DNA sequence: TGTGCCAGCAGCTTAGGGGGGACAGGCGGGCCCGAGCAGTACTTC.

This chain's CDR3 is CASSLGTVYEQYF. The CDR3, as DNA: TGTGCCAGCAGCCTCGGGACAGTATACGAGCAGTACTTC. The chain has TRBV5-6 and TRBJ2-7; the match to TRBD1 covers 7 bases. The CDR3 length is 13 residues. The trim removed 4 bases at V and 4 bases at J, leaving 5 bases unmatched. Germline CDR1 SGHDT, CDR2 YYEEEE.

Relative to its sample, this clone is medium-sized. The CDR3 nucleotides are TGCGCCAGCAGACCCGGACTAGCGGAGCGCAATGAGCAGTTCTTC. It codes for CASRPGLAERNEQFF. The chain recombines TRBV5-1 with TRBJ2-1; the match to TRBD2 covers 10 bases. Germline CDR1 is SGHRS and CDR2 is YFSETQ. The trim removed 5 bases at V and 6 bases at J, leaving 8 bases unmatched. The length of the CDR3 is 15 residues.

The chain has TRBV6-1 and TRBJ1-5; D gene unclear. V was clipped by 4 bases and J by 0 bases, with 7 bases between them. The CDR3 runs to 14 residues. Germline values: CDR1 MNHNS, CDR2 SASEGT. The CDR3 DNA sequence: TGTGCCAGCAGTGCCGTATATAGCAATCAGCCCCAGCATTTT. This encodes CASSAVYSNQPQHF.

The rearrangement uses TRBV5-1 and TRBJ2-5, with no clear D. V lost 5 bases and J lost 2, with 7 bases in between. Germline V lookup: CDR1 SGHRS, CDR2 YFSETQ. This CDR3 has 12 amino acids. For the CDR3, the DNA is TGCGCCAGCAGAAGGCCGCAAGAGACCCAGTACTTC. Its translation: CASRRPQETQYF.

This chain connects TRBV28 to TRBJ2-7, with D possibly TRBD2 on 7 matching bases. Germline CDR1 is MDHEN and CDR2 is SYDVKM. Deletions cut 8 bases from V and 4 bases from J, with 24 bases between. The CDR3 runs to 16 residues. The CDR3 spells CASRRRGGLRTYEQYF. The CDR3 nucleotides read TGTGCCAGCCGTCGCCGAGGGGGACTAAGGACGTACGAGCAGTACTTC.

This clone is deemed medium-sized. The chain uses TRBV11-2 and TRBJ2-1; 14 bases align to TRBD2. This CDR3 has 15 amino acids. CDR1 is SGHAT, CDR2 FQNNGV, per germline. With 5 bases clipped from V and 8 bases from J, the junction kept 5 bases outside the gene matches. The CDR3 here is CASSLGTSGSYEQFF. The CDR3 region has the DNA TGTGCCAGCAGCCTCGGGACTAGCGGGAGCTATGAGCAGTTCTTC.

The chain has TRBV19 and TRBJ2-2; TRBD2 is a possible D gene (7 bases). The CDR3 runs 17 residues. The V end was cut by 7 bases, the J end by 4 bases, with 22 bases between. Germline assignment: CDR1 LNHDA and CDR2 SQIVND (reference sequence). CDR3 sequence: CASTPWGREGGTGELFF. CDR3 bases: TGTGCCAGTACCCCGTGGGGGAGGGAGGGGGGCACCGGGGAGCTGTTTTTT.

Regarding this clone: This sample includes further DNA sequences coding for the same CDR3. The chain is built from TRBV19 and TRBJ2-1; D gene unclear. Between the trimmed V and J ends, which lost 3 bases and 4 bases, there was a span of 10 bases. CDR1 and CDR2 from the germline V gene are LNHDA and SQIVND (reference sequence). This CDR3 comprises 14 residues. CDR3 DNA: TGTGCCAGTAGTATCCAGAGAAGATACAATGAGCAGTTCTTC. Translating it yields CASSIQRRYNEQFF.

This clone was seen a single time. The V gene is TRBV9, the J gene TRBJ1-2; D perhaps matches TRBD1 (6 bases). V shed 3 bases and J shed 9 bases, with 15 bases lying between them. CDR1 is SGDLS, CDR2 YYNGEE, per germline. The CDR3 is 13 residues long. The CDR3 DNA sequence: TGTGCCAGCAGCGCTCCATCGGACAGCAGCTACACCTTC. Amino acid sequence: CASSAPSDSSYTF.

The sample holds a few counts of this clone. The rearrangement uses TRBV11-3 and TRBJ2-1, with D perhaps given as TRBD1 or TRBD2 (5 bases each). The V gene's germline CDR1 is SGHNT and CDR2 YENEEA. Trimming cost V 4 bases and J 4 bases, with 17 bases left between them. CDR3 length: 16 amino acids. CDR3 residues: CASSSSGTENYNEQFF. CDR3 nucleotides: TGTGCCAGCAGCTCATCCGGGACGGAGAATTACAATGAGCAGTTCTTC.

The chain recombines TRBV18 with TRBJ2-1; a weak D match, TRBD2 (5 bases). Trimming took 6 bases from V and 9 from J, leaving 15 bases between them. Germline CDR1 KGHSH, CDR2 LQKENI. The CDR3 loop spans 13 amino acids. In DNA form, the CDR3 reads TGTGCCAGCTCCCCAGGACGGGGAGTTGAGCAGTTCTTC. It is translated as CASSPGRGVEQFF. Supplemented by reference TRBV18 and TRBJ2-1, the full variable domain reads NAGVMQNPRHLVRRRGQEARLRCSPMKGHSHVYWYRQLPEEGLKFMVYLQKENIIDESGMPKERFSAEFPKEGPSILRIQQVVRGDSAAYFCASSPGRGVEQFFGPGTRLTVL.

This clone was seen once. V gene TRBV5-1 combines with J gene TRBJ2-1, with D tentatively TRBD1 (6 bases). The V gene's germline CDR1 is SGHRS and CDR2 YFSETQ. Trimming removed 1 base from V and 6 bases from J, with 23 bases in between. The CDR3 length is 18 residues. Here the CDR3 DNA reads TGCGCCAGCAGCTTGAATACGTTCGGACAGCGGTCCGTCAATGAGCAGTTCTTC. Its protein product is CASSLNTFGQRSVNEQFF.

The sample holds one count of this clone. The genes are TRBV27 and TRBJ2-6; D uncertain. The CDR3 length is 18 residues. V gave up 1 base and J gave up 0 bases, with 13 bases separating them. The germline gives CDR1 MNHEY, CDR2 SMNVEV (reference sequence). The CDR3 coding sequence is TGTGCCAGCAGTTTATTATGGGCCGCGAGCTCTGGGGCCAACGTCCTGACTTTC. This gives the protein CASSLLWAASSGANVLTF.

The chain is built from TRBV28 and TRBJ2-7; D might be TRBD2 (6 bases). The CDR3 covers 14 residues. CDR1 MDHEN and CDR2 SYDVKM come from the germline V gene. The V end was cut by 10 bases, the J end by 1 base, with 17 bases between. This CDR3 is CATLPRGLSYEQYF. The CDR3 region has the DNA TGTGCCACTCTCCCGCGGGGCCTTTCCTACGAGCAGTACTTC.

The chain recombines TRBV27 with TRBJ2-1; 8 bases are shared with TRBD2. Unmatched junction bases numbered 6, after V lost 5 bases and J lost 6 bases. The CDR3 has 14 amino acids. Per the germline V gene, CDR1 is MNHEY and CDR2 is SMNVEV (reference sequence). CDR3 nucleotide sequence: TGTGCCAGCAGTCCAGGACTAGCCGGCAATGAGCAGTTCTTC. Its protein is CASSPGLAGNEQFF.

J is TRBJ2-7 and V is TRBV18; D ambiguous. This CDR3 comprises 11 residues. Per germline, CDR1 KGHSH and CDR2 LQKENI. V was clipped by 5 bases and J by 3 bases, with 5 bases between them. The CDR3 sequence is CASSFDYEQYF. The CDR3 nucleotides are TGTGCCAGCTCATTCGACTACGAGCAGTACTTC.